Presented here are 25 T cell receptor beta chains from one specimen sequenced in a study of healthy donors' naive CD4 and CD8 T cells. Each TCR library used around 500 ng of total RNA and a linear amplification protocol. TCRdb re-analysed the reads in MiXCR, keeping a single row per CDR3 protein. The sample includes 150,000 to 200,000 distinct CDR3 sequences, nearly 75% seen only once; the top ten take around 2%. The material sequenced was naive CD4+ and CD8+ T cells sorted from blood, pooled from several donors. These receptors came from a pool of human donors in good health; the sample pools cells from several healthy donors.

The chain joins TRBV10-3 to TRBJ2-3, with TRBD1 as a possible D gene (7 bases). Trimming shortened V by 4 bases and J by 4 bases, and 18 bases separated the two germline ends. Germline lookup yields CDR1 ENHRY and CDR2 SYGVKD. This CDR3 has 16 residues. The CDR3 here is CAISGARGASPDTQYF. The CDR3 DNA reads as TGTGCCATCAGTGGCGCCAGGGGGGCTTCCCCAGATACGCAGTATTTT.

The rearrangement links TRBV5-6 to TRBJ1-2; TRBD1 agrees at 7 bases. J was trimmed by 3 bases and V by 3 bases; bases with no gene match: 5. The CDR3 loop spans 14 amino acids. Germline loops: CDR1 SGHDT, CDR2 YYEEEE. CDR3 DNA: TGTGCCAGCAGCTGGGGGACAGATCACTATGGCTACACCTTC. Amino acid sequence: CASSWGTDHYGYTF.

The rearrangement uses TRBV4-3 and TRBJ2-1, with D possibly matching TRBD1 (6 bases). V was shortened by 0 bases and J by 0 bases, with 9 bases between the two germline ends. The CDR3 sequence is 16 residues long. Germline lookup yields CDR1 LGHNA and CDR2 YSLEER. DNA of the CDR3: TGCGCCAGCAGCCAAGAACAGGGTGGCTCCTACAATGAGCAGTTCTTC. This gives the protein CASSQEQGGSYNEQFF.

This clonotype was seen more than once but under ten times. This CDR3 is CASSFQGPNTEAFF. CDR3 DNA: TGTGCCAGCAGTTTCCAGGGTCCGAACACTGAAGCTTTCTTT. The rearrangement links TRBV12-3 or TRBV12-4 to TRBJ1-1; tentatively, D is TRBD1 (5 bases). The CDR3 runs 14 residues. Trimming pared 3 bases from V and 1 base from J, leaving 9 bases between.

This clonotype has just a few counts. The rearrangement uses TRBV19 and TRBJ1-2; 10 nucleotides align to TRBD1. V was clipped by 7 bases and J by 4 bases; unmatched bases: 3. Germline V gives CDR1 LNHDA, CDR2 SQIVND (reference sequence). The CDR3 is 13 residues long. This chain's CDR3 is CASMTGGGYGYTF. In nucleotides, the CDR3 is TGTGCCAGTATGACAGGGGGCGGCTATGGCTACACCTTC.

The chain recombines TRBV29-1 with TRBJ1-1; tentatively, D is TRBD1 (6 bases). In germline, CDR1 is SQVTM, CDR2 ANQGSEA. Trimming took off 3 bases at V and 6 bases at J, with 14 bases between the two ends. The length of the CDR3 is 13 residues. CDR3 protein: CSVDGGFNAEAFF. For the CDR3, the DNA is TGCAGCGTTGATGGGGGCTTCAACGCTGAAGCTTTCTTT.

A note on this clonotype: One end of the junction varies from germline; a read error may be responsible. The CDR3 DNA sequence: TGCAGCTCGAGCACGGATACGCAGTATTTT. Protein: CSSSTDTQYF. This sequence joins TRBV29-1 and TRBJ2-3; unclear D gene. The V gene's germline CDR1 is SQVTM and CDR2 ANQGSEA. The CDR3 runs 10 residues.

This clonotype was counted a single time. This rearrangement joins TRBV29-1 to TRBJ2-1; TRBD2 aligns across 12 bases. This CDR3 is 17 amino acids long. Losses at the gene ends were 1 base for V and 1 base for J; bases not matched to a gene: 5. Germline V CDR1 and CDR2: SQVTM, ANQGSEA. The chain's CDR3 is CSVEGLAGVNSYNEQFF. CDR3 in DNA: TGCAGCGTTGAAGGACTAGCGGGAGTTAATTCCTACAATGAGCAGTTCTTC.

Only a few counts were recorded for this clonotype. This chain uses TRBV5-5 with TRBJ2-7; 9 positions agree with TRBD1. The CDR3 covers 15 residues. Unmatched junction bases numbered 8, after V lost 5 bases and J lost 2 bases. Germline CDR1 reads SGHKS; CDR2 reads YYEKEE (reference sequence). The CDR3 here is CASSQGQGRTYEQYF. The CDR3 bases are TGTGCCAGCAGTCAGGGACAGGGACGTACCTACGAGCAGTACTTC.

The V call is TRBV5-1, the J call TRBJ1-2, with 8 bases fitting TRBD1. This CDR3 is built from 15 residues. After removal of 4 bases from V and 8 bases from J, the junction contained 13 bases not matched to a gene. Germline loops: CDR1 SGHRS, CDR2 YFSETQ. DNA for the CDR3: TGCGCCAGCAGCCCAGAGAGGACAGGGAAGGAAGGCTACACCTTC. Amino acid sequence: CASSPERTGKEGYTF.

In its sample, this clonotype was seen a few times. The V gene is TRBV6-5, the J gene TRBJ2-7; possibly TRBD2 for D (5 bases). The germline V and J ends were trimmed by 0 bases and 0 bases, with 9 bases remaining between them. Germline-derived CDR1 and CDR2 are MNHEY and SVGAGI. CDR3 size: 15 residues. CDR3 DNA: TGTGCCAGCAGTTACTCTCGGGGTAGCTCCTACGAGCAGTACTTC. Amino acid sequence: CASSYSRGSSYEQYF.

The chain links TRBV5-1 to TRBJ2-1, with 12 bases lining up with TRBD1. CDR3 length: 17 amino acids. Germline lookup yields CDR1 SGHRS and CDR2 YFSETQ. V gave up 3 bases and J gave up 9 bases; unmatched junction bases: 13. The CDR3 coding sequence is TGCGCCAGCAGCTCTACGCCGGGACAGGGGGCCAGGTCTGAGCAGTTCTTC. Protein: CASSSTPGQGARSEQFF.

In DNA form, the CDR3 reads TGTGCCAGCAGTCTAAACATCAGGGACACTGAAGCTTTCTTT. Translating it yields CASSLNIRDTEAFF. This rearrangement joins TRBV28 to TRBJ1-1, with D perhaps TRBD1 (5 bases). Trimming shortened V by 5 bases and J by 3 bases, and 13 bases separated the two germline ends. The germline gives CDR1 MDHEN, CDR2 SYDVKM. The CDR3 totals 14 residues.

In this sample, this clonotype turned up a few times. The V gene is TRBV5-1, the J gene TRBJ1-6, with D unclear. Germline CDR1 is SGHRS and CDR2 is YFSETQ. This CDR3 is built from 17 residues. V was trimmed by 0 bases and J by 0 bases, leaving 10 bases between them. The DNA of the CDR3 is TGCGCCAGCAGCTTGGCCGAAGGGATCTCCTATAATTCACCCCTCCACTTT. Residues: CASSLAEGISYNSPLHF. Using reference TRBV5-1 and TRBJ1-6 for the parts outside the CDR3, the full variable domain is KAGVTQTPRYLIKTRGQQVTLSCSPISGHRSVSWYQQTPGQGLQFLFEYFSETQRNKGNFPGRFSGRQFSNSRSEMNVSTLELGDSALYLCASSLAEGISYNSPLHFGNGTRLTVT.

The chain links TRBV6-5 to TRBJ2-7; 10 bases are a match to TRBD1. V lost 2 bases to trimming and J lost 0 bases; unmatched junction nucleotides: 4. The CDR3 consists of 16 residues. Germline-derived CDR1 and CDR2 are MNHEY and SVGAGI. CDR3 region: CASSYAGTGASYEQYF. In DNA, the CDR3 is TGTGCCAGCAGTTACGCCGGGACAGGGGCCTCCTACGAGCAGTACTTC.

The V and J genes are TRBV29-1 and TRBJ2-7; 9 bases fit TRBD1. This CDR3 comprises 12 residues. V dropped 8 bases and J dropped 2; count of bases not matched to a gene: 4. Per germline, CDR1 SQVTM and CDR2 ANQGSEA. This CDR3 reads CSTRTGAYEQYF. The CDR3 coding sequence is TGCAGCACTAGGACAGGGGCCTACGAGCAGTACTTC.

J is TRBJ2-1 and V is TRBV30; D call uncertain. CDR1 is GTSNPN and CDR2 is SVGIG in the germline V gene (reference sequence). The CDR3 runs to 13 residues. Trimming left V 2 bases short and J 8 bases short, with 13 bases between. The CDR3 nucleotides read TGTGCCTGGAGTCCCGGGTTCGGCGATGAGCAGTTCTTC. Its translation: CAWSPGFGDEQFF. Full variable domain (missing parts from reference TRBV30 and TRBJ2-1): SQTIHQWPATLVQPVGSPLSLECTVEGTSNPNLYWYRQAAGRGLQLLFYSVGIGQISSEVPQNLSASRPQDRQFILSSKKLLLSDSGFYLCAWSPGFGDEQFFGPGTRLTVL.

This clonotype was counted only a few times. The chain couples TRBV30 to TRBJ1-1; no firm D call. With 0 bases removed from V and 5 bases from J, the gap between germline ends came to 4 bases. Germline values: CDR1 GTSNPN, CDR2 SVGIG (reference sequence). The CDR3 totals 11 residues. CDR3 nucleotide sequence: TGTGCCTGGAGTGTAGTTACTGAAGCTTTCTTT. Translation: CAWSVVTEAFF.

V is TRBV11-3 and J is TRBJ2-3; TRBD2 matches 8 bases. Germline lookup yields CDR1 SGHNT and CDR2 YENEEA. This CDR3 region has 15 residues. With V trimmed by 1 base and J by 3 bases, 3 bases remained unmatched. The CDR3 DNA is TGTGCCAGCAGCTTAGTGACGGGAGGGACAGATACGCAGTATTTT. It specifies CASSLVTGGTDTQYF.

This clonotype was recorded a few times. The chain employs TRBV10-3 and TRBJ2-7, with a tentative D call TRBD2 (6 bases). This CDR3 has 15 amino acids. The germline V and J ends were trimmed by 2 bases and 3 bases, with 14 bases remaining between them. CDR1 ENHRY and CDR2 SYGVKD come from the germline V gene. CDR3: CAISEGVGAGYEQYF. DNA of the CDR3: TGTGCCATCAGTGAGGGGGTGGGAGCGGGCTACGAGCAGTACTTC.

V usage is TRBV5-1 and J usage is TRBJ2-5, with a possible D match to TRBD1 (5 bases). Germline CDR1 and CDR2: SGHRS and YFSETQ. V was cut by 0 bases and J by 2 bases, with 8 bases left in between. This CDR3 region has 14 residues. Here the CDR3 reads CASSLADSQETQYF. The CDR3 DNA is TGCGCCAGCAGCTTGGCCGACAGTCAAGAGACCCAGTACTTC.

This clonotype was seen only once. The gene calls are TRBV2 and TRBJ2-7; D is perhaps TRBD2 (5 bases). The CDR3 spans 12 residues. Germline lookup yields CDR1 SNHLY and CDR2 FYNNEI. Trimming removed 8 bases at V and 2 bases at J, with 10 bases between. The DNA of the CDR3 is TGTGCCAGCCTGGACTTACCCTACGAGCAGTACTTC. Translating gives CASLDLPYEQYF.

This clonotype was recorded a few times. The rearrangement links TRBV29-1 to TRBJ1-1, with unresolved D. The CDR3 length is 13 residues. The germline V gene encodes CDR1 SQVTM and CDR2 ANQGSEA. Trimming cost V 7 bases and J 3 bases, with 15 bases left between them. The DNA for the CDR3 is TGCAGCGCCCAGACACCCTGGGACACTGAAGCTTTCTTT. Translating it yields CSAQTPWDTEAFF.

This clonotype was recorded only once. The chain recombines TRBV6-5 with TRBJ2-7, with D unresolved. Germline CDR1 MNHEY, CDR2 SVGAGI. V was cut by 0 bases and J by 5 bases, with 11 bases left in between. This CDR3 spans 14 amino acids. The CDR3 bases are TGTGCCAGCAGTTACTCATGGGGTTCCAACGAGCAGTACTTC. It is translated as CASSYSWGSNEQYF.

Only a few counts were recorded for this clonotype. The chain combines TRBV19 with TRBJ2-1, with D perhaps matching TRBD2 (6 bases). Germline CDR1 reads LNHDA; CDR2 reads SQIVND (reference sequence). The CDR3 has 16 residues. V was cut by 2 bases and J by 0 bases, with 11 bases left in between. In DNA form, the CDR3 reads TGTGCCAGTAGTATACCCGGGAGCCGCTCCTACAATGAGCAGTTCTTC. Its protein is CASSIPGSRSYNEQFF. Supplemented by reference TRBV19 and TRBJ2-1, the full variable domain reads DGGITQSPKYLFRKEGQNVTLSCEQNLNHDAMYWYRQDPGQGLRLIYYSQIVNDFQKGDIAEGYSVSREKKESFPLTVTSAQKNPTAFYLCASSIPGSRSYNEQFFGPGTRLTVL.